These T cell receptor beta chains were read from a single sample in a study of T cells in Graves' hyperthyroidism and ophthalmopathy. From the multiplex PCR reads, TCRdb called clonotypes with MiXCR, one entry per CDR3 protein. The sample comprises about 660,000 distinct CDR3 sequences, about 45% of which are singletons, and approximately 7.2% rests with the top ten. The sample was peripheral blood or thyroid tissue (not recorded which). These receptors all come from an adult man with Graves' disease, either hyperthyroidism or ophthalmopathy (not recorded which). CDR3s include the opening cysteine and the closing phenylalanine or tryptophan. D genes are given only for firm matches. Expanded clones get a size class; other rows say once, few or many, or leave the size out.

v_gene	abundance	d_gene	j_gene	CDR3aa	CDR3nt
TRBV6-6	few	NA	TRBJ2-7	CASSYNTRGGYEQYF	TGTGCCAGCAGTTATAACACCAGGGGAGGATACGAGCAGTACTTC
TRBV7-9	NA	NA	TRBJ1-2	CASSLGGAGEIYGYTF	TGTGCCAGCAGCTTAGGAGGGGCAGGTGAAATCTATGGCTACACCTTC
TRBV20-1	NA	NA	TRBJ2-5	CSARVWEQETQYF	TGCAGTGCTAGAGTGTGGGAACAAGAGACCCAGTACTTC
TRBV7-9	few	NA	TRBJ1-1	CASSPEIVRNTEAFF	TGTGCCAGCAGCCCCGAGATCGTAAGGAACACTGAAGCTTTCTTT
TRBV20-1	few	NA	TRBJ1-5	CSARETVTNQPQHF	TGCAGTGCTAGAGAAACAGTTACTAATCAGCCCCAGCATTTT
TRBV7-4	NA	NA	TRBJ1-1	CASKGQLLKNTEAFF	TGTGCCAGCAAAGGACAGCTGCTAAAGAACACTGAAGCTTTCTTT
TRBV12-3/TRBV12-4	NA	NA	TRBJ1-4	CASSLKGGGVTNEKLFF	TGTGCCAGCAGTTTGAAGGGTGGCGGTGTAACTAATGAAAAACTGTTTTTT
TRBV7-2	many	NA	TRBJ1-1	CASSLGPEAEAFF	TGTGCCAGCAGCTTAGGACCAGAGGCTGAAGCTTTCTTT
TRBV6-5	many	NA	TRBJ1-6	CASSSTGSNSPLHF	TGTGCCAGCAGCTCCACGGGTAGTAATTCACCCCTCCACTTT
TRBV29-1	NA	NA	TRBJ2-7	CSALDRESGNPSYEQYF	TGCAGCGCCTTGGACAGGGAAAGCGGGAATCCCTCCTACGAGCAGTACTTC
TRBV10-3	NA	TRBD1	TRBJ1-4	CAISRDRGGNEKLFF	TGTGCCATCAGCAGAGACAGGGGAGGAAACGAAAAACTGTTTTTT
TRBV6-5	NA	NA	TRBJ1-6	CASSWFGGQIGAPLHF	TGTGCCAGCAGTTGGTTCGGGGGGCAAATAGGAGCACCCCTCCACTTT
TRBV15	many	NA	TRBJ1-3	CATSRDRALSGNTIYF	TGTGCCACCAGCAGAGATCGGGCCCTCTCTGGAAACACCATATATTTT
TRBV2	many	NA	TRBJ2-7	CASRDLDSYEQYF	TGTGCCAGCAGGGACCTTGACTCCTACGAGCAGTACTTC
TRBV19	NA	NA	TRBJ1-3	CASRHSRGSSGNTIYF	TGTGCCAGTAGGCACTCACGAGGGAGCTCTGGAAACACCATATATTTT
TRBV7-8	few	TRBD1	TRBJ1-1	CASSHPGTGSYTEAFF	TGTGCCAGCAGCCACCCGGGGACAGGGAGCTACACTGAAGCTTTCTTT
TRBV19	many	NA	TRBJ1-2	CASSIDGNGYTF	TGTGCCAGTAGTATTGACGGCAATGGCTACACCTTC